The clone carrying this T cell receptor (beta chain) was seen a few times. These data are taken from a study of blood T cell repertoires in COVID-19. At the level of the study: Samples of COVID-19 (acute and convalescent) were obtained from the United States, Italy and Spain. T cells, B-cell-depleted T cells, or PBMCs provided the cDNA or gDNA that served as material.

Original processing notes: From reference gene primer amplification, estimates of nucleated cell counts were derived. The data were produced by immunoSEQ multiplex PCR, yet TCRdb's version contains in-frame clones alone and is incomplete. V and J calls and clone size are given by that table; D and trimming were obtained from the DNA. This sample has around 30,000 clones, with around 91% found just once. The CDR3 covers 13 residues. V shed 4 bases and J shed 4 bases, with 5 bases lying between them. Germline CDR1 MNHNY, CDR2 SVGAGI (reference sequence). The source of this sequence is a man aged 55 to 70 with active COVID-19. The material sequenced was peripheral blood. V usage is TRBV6-6 and J usage is TRBJ1-6; D ambiguous. The CDR3 here is CASSSKYNSPLHF. In nucleotides, the CDR3 is TGTGCCAGCAGTTCCAAATATAATTCACCCCTCCACTTT.